The next 3 T cell receptor beta chains were all read from a single sample in a study of regulatory T cells in long-lasting Graves disease. Construction of the TCR beta libraries employed iRepertoire HTBI primers in conjunction with Arm-PCR of CDR3 regions. MiXCR was run by TCRdb on the multiplex PCR reads, yielding one entry per CDR3 protein. This table holds hundreds of thousands of distinct CDR3 sequences, around 15% found once. Described time point: newly diagnosed GD, antithyroid drugs for less than 3 months. Extracted PBMC RNA gave rise to the TCR library. The data also belong to a second study, concerning T cells in Graves' hyperthyroidism and ophthalmopathy.

The specimen comprised peripheral blood mononuclear cells (PBMCs), sampled at new diagnosis, from a patient treated with antithyroid drugs. These receptors were taken from a woman aged 25 to 39 with Graves disease.

The chain has TRBV5-1 and TRBJ2-2; 8 nucleotides line up with TRBD1. Trimming removed 4 bases from V and 2 bases from J; junction bases left unmatched: 10. Germline V gene data show CDR1 as SGHRS and CDR2 as YFSETQ. This CDR3 has 17 residues. The CDR3 sequence: CASSHGTGQKNTGELFF. The CDR3 DNA reads TGCGCCAGCAGCCATGGGACAGGACAAAAAAACACCGGGGAGCTGTTTTTT.

This clonotype was detected many times. This rearrangement joins TRBV6-2 or TRBV6-3 to TRBJ2-1, with D possibly matching TRBD2 (6 bases). The germline V gene encodes CDR1 MNHEY and CDR2 SVGEGT. The CDR3 is made up of 16 amino acids. Between the trimmed V and J ends, which lost 6 bases and 0 bases, there was a span of 15 bases. CDR3: CASRLTSGGSYNEQFF. The CDR3 coding sequence is TGTGCCAGCAGGCTTACTTCCGGGGGCTCCTACAATGAGCAGTTCTTC.

This clonotype was detected many times. This chain links TRBV6-1 with TRBJ2-3, with a tentative D call TRBD2 (6 bases). V was shortened by 6 bases and J by 2 bases, with 18 bases between the two germline ends. Looked up from germline, CDR1 is MNHNS and CDR2 is SASEGT. The CDR3 runs to 16 residues. This CDR3 reads CASRLIGIAATDTQYF. The DNA of the CDR3 is TGTGCCAGCAGACTCATCGGAATAGCGGCCACAGATACGCAGTATTTT.